The entry that follows covers one T cell receptor (beta chain) sequence. It lacks a known antigen. No base qualities exist here, and no much larger clone lies one base off it. TRB sequencing was run on genomic DNA with either the immunoSEQ assay at survey resolution or the hsTCRB kit. The published analysis was carried out like this. The immunoSEQ software was used for initial read processing, and the LymphoSeq R package was used for repertoire analyses. Clonality was computed as 1 minus normalized Shannon entropy, and a Gini coefficient was also calculated for each TRB dataset. To infer phenotypes in unsorted samples, TRB sequences from sorted subsets of the recipient or donor were mapped onto the unsorted samples of the same recipient. What TCRdb holds here is the immuneACCESS table cut down to in-frame rearrangements. Part of the clones is not present; checked against another copy, under half of the missing clones reflect an unresolved V gene, and the others are unexplained. V and J calls and clone size follow that table, whereas D and trimming were derived from the DNA. This sample holds roughly 4,100 clones; over 80% were observed only once. Around 6.1% of the sample is in the top ten clones.

The treatment or condition tag for this specimen amounts to: high-dose cyclophosphamide on days +3 and +4 as single-agent GVHD prophylaxis. PTCy patients received busulfan and fludarabine conditioning, a related or unrelated marrow graft, and cyclophosphamide on days +3 and +4. PTCy-treated patients were drawn from a prospective multi-institutional clinical trial. Peripheral blood and bone marrow mononuclear cells were isolated by Ficoll-Hypaque density centrifugation and were cryopreserved. Sorting of CD4+ and CD8+ T cells, including naive and memory subsets, was performed by FACS on a FACSAria II. This specimen belongs to a study of T cells after posttransplantation cyclophosphamide (TCRdb year 2016). Study-level background: T cell repertoire reconstitution was tracked by TRB sequencing after myeloablative bone marrow transplantation in which posttransplantation cyclophosphamide was used as GVHD prophylaxis. Antigen receptor sequencing covered samples from about 40 PTCy-treated patients and 15 to 20 of their related bone marrow donors. Up to roughly 3 additional blood samples from 2 to 5.2 years after transplant were also TRB-sequenced in 3 patients, as was pretransplant blood from several patients. Blood from every one of the approximately 37 PTCy patients who had 1-year posttransplant specimens underwent TRB sequencing. TRA and TRB clonality were tightly correlated in about ten samples, so subsequent TCR analyses focused on TRB only. Public TRB sequences were compared against a database of over 3,000 sequences linked to responses to pathogens, tumor antigens, self-antigens and alloantigens. Overall results and qualifications from the work: Across fewer than 50 patients, recipient CMV seropositivity and CMV reactivation were highly associated with TRB clonality; PTCy diversity was similar to CNI/methotrexate controls. The TRB repertoires of T cells infiltrating skin or GI tract showed only limited overlap with the TRB repertoires of T cells in blood. Donor-recipient similarity was low at 1-2 months but rose over the first year, and later blood repertoires were often dominated by donor CD8+ memory clones.

The CDR3 starts with the cysteine, ends with the phenylalanine, and has 14 residues. Of all the DNA, just the CDR3 is kept, 42 bases in frame from base 1. Ends trimmed: V by 3 bases, J by 3 bases; bases unmatched to a gene: 2. The germline V gene (reference sequence) gives CDR1 as WNHNN and CDR2 as SYGVQD. This clonotype was obtained from a male patient in his 30s who received an allogeneic stem cell transplant from a related donor, was CMV-positive, and had no GVHD. It is possible that, after a transplant, some T cells come from the graft donor. Recombination joined TRBV10-1 with TRBJ2-3, with 8 central nucleotides matching TRBD2. The sequences come from CD4+ T cells sorted from blood, collected almost 250 days after a stem cell transplant with posttransplant cyclophosphamide. The CDR3 corresponds to CASSDGGGTDTQYF. The nucleotide sequence is given as TGCGCCAGCAGTGACGGCGGGGGGACAGATACGCAGTATTTT.